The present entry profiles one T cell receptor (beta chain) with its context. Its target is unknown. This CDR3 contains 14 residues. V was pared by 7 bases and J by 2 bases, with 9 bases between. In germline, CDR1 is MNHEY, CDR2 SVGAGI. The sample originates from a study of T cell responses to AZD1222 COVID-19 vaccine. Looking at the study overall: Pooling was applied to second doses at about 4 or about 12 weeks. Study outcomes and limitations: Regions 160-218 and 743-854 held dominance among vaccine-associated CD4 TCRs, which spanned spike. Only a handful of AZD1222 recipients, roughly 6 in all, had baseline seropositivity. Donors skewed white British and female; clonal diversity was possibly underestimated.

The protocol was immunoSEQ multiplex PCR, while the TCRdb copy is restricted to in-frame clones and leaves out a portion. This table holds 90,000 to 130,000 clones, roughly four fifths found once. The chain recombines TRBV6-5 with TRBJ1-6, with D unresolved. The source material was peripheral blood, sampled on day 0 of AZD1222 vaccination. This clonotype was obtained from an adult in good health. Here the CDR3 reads CASNQSPYNSPLHF. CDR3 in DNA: TGTGCCAGCAACCAGAGTCCCTATAATTCACCCCTCCACTTT.